This note documents a single TCR beta chain sequence. Antigen specificity is unknown. Germline V gene lookup returns CDR1 MGHRA and CDR2 YSYEKL. V trimming: 3 bases; J trimming: 6 bases; junction bases outside the gene matches: 10. The CDR3 contains 16 residues. The data were obtained in a study of persistence of HIV-infected CD4 T cells. At the level of the study: Blood samples, up to 180 mL, came from multiple time points, except a couple of leukapheresis donors sampled once.

This was the immunoSEQ version 4 assay in survey mode. Clones were sequenced by immunoSEQ multiplex PCR, and TCRdb holds only the in-frame ones, with some missing. The data contain roughly 35,000 clones, around 86% of them seen just once; the ten biggest clones take up roughly 0.97%. Cells were stimulated with overlapping HIV-1 Gag 15-mer peptides. Sorted nonresponding memory CD4+ T cells were CD40L-negative, CD69-negative, CD45RO-high. The V gene is TRBV4-1, the J gene TRBJ2-2, with 7 nucleotides matching TRBD1. This sequence originates from an adult with HIV. The donor label of this sample is uncertain. This specimen consisted of cultured CD4+ T cells from PBMCs, obtained from a patient who received antiretroviral therapy. The CDR3 reads CASSQGEGAPPGELFF. The CDR3 DNA reads as TGCGCCAGCAGCCAGGGTGAGGGGGCCCCCCCCGGGGAGCTGTTTTTT.